What follows are 17 T cell receptor beta chains derived from one specimen sequenced in a study of cytomegalovirus exposure and HLA in healthy donors. The PCR contained 60 Vbeta and 13 Jbeta primers. Here immunoSEQ multiplex PCR was the method, and the copy in TCRdb shows in-frame clones only, minus some. The sample lists 170,000 or so clones, around 80% occurring once. Sample: PBMCs. The receptors originated from a woman aged 25-40 years in good health and CMV-seropositive.

The rearrangement joins TRBV7-2 to TRBJ1-2; D possibly corresponds to TRBD1 (5 bases). Germline CDR1 SGHTA, CDR2 FQGNSA. This CDR3 is 14 amino acids long. Trimming took 1 base from V and 6 from J, leaving 12 bases between them. CDR3 coding DNA: TGTGCCAGCAGCTTAGGGGGGGGTCCTAATGGCTACACCTTC. Translated, it gives CASSLGGGPNGYTF.

The sample holds a few counts of this clone. The rearrangement joins TRBV5-6 to TRBJ2-2; 9 positions agree with TRBD1. The CDR3 spans 15 residues. The germline V gene encodes CDR1 SGHDT and CDR2 YYEEEE. Unmatched junction bases numbered 5, after V lost 4 bases and J lost 4 bases. The DNA of the CDR3 is TGTGCCAGCAGCCCCGGGACAGGGATCACCGGGGAGCTGTTTTTT. It is translated as CASSPGTGITGELFF.

CDR3 sequence: CASSRGTREGETQYF. CDR3 in DNA: TGTGCCAGCAGCCGTGGGACTAGAGAGGGAGAGACCCAGTACTTC. The chain links TRBV5-5 to TRBJ2-5, with 8 positions matching TRBD2. The germline V gene encodes CDR1 SGHKS and CDR2 YYEKEE (reference sequence). V dropped 4 bases and J dropped 4; count of bases not matched to a gene: 9. This CDR3 has 15 amino acids.

The J gene is TRBJ2-1, the V gene TRBV19, with D possibly being TRBD2 (5 bases). The CDR3 length is 14 residues. The germline V gene encodes CDR1 LNHDA and CDR2 SQIVND (reference sequence). V lost 3 bases, J lost 2 bases, and 8 bases lay in between. The CDR3 here is CASSMVGTYNEQFF. The CDR3 DNA reads TGTGCCAGTAGTATGGTCGGGACCTACAATGAGCAGTTCTTC.

This clone was picked up a small number of times. This chain uses TRBV29-1 with TRBJ1-5, with D tentatively TRBD1 (5 bases). Germline-derived CDR1 and CDR2 are SQVTM and ANQGSEA. The V end lost 5 bases, the J end lost 1 base, and 9 bases lay between the germline ends. The CDR3 is made up of 13 amino acids. CDR3 amino acids: CSVLQGSNQPQHF. DNA of the CDR3: TGCAGCGTTCTCCAGGGCAGCAATCAGCCCCAGCATTTT. Looking up the rest from reference TRBV29-1 and TRBJ1-5 gives the full variable domain: SAVISQKPSRDICQRGTSLTIQCQVDSQVTMMFWYRQQPGQSLTLIATANQGSEATYESGFVIDKFPISRPNLTFSTLTVSNMSPEDSSIYLCSVLQGSNQPQHFGDGTRLSIL.

This chain joins TRBV19 and TRBJ1-2; TRBD1 matches 7 bases. V was clipped by 5 bases and J by 6 bases; unmatched bases: 12. Germline V gene data show CDR1 as LNHDA and CDR2 as SQIVND (reference sequence). CDR3 size: 15 residues. CDR3 amino acids: CASSLLTGRGDGYTF. The CDR3 nucleotides read TGTGCCAGTAGTCTGTTGACGGGCAGGGGGGATGGCTACACCTTC.

The sample holds one count of this clone. J is TRBJ2-5 and V is TRBV4-1; 8 bases are a match to TRBD2. The CDR3 is made up of 16 amino acids. V was clipped by 0 bases and J by 5 bases; unmatched bases: 8. The germline V gene encodes CDR1 MGHRA and CDR2 YSYEKL. CDR3 in amino acids: CASSQDFSGGRETQYF. In DNA form, the CDR3 reads TGCGCCAGCAGCCAAGATTTCTCGGGGGGGCGGGAGACCCAGTACTTC.

Only one count was recorded for this clone. The rearrangement uses TRBV5-1 and TRBJ2-1; TRBD1 might be the D (5 bases). Germline CDR1 reads SGHRS; CDR2 reads YFSETQ. The CDR3 loop spans 14 amino acids. The V and J ends lost 6 bases and 10 bases respectively, with 20 bases between them. This CDR3 is CASTLGEYKWEQFF. The CDR3 DNA is TGCGCCAGCACCCTAGGGGAATACAAATGGGAGCAGTTCTTC.

In its sample, this clone was seen a few times. V and J are TRBV5-1 and TRBJ2-7; perhaps TRBD2 as D (5 bases). The CDR3 extends over 14 amino acids. Germline CDR1 SGHRS, CDR2 YFSETQ. The ends were cut back, 5 bases at V and 5 bases at J, with 17 bases in the middle. In DNA, the CDR3 is TGCGCCAGCAGTCTGGGGTGGGAGAGGGACGAGCAGTACTTC. Amino acids: CASSLGWERDEQYF. Full variable domain (outside the CDR3, taken from reference TRBV5-1 and TRBJ2-7): KAGVTQTPRYLIKTRGQQVTLSCSPISGHRSVSWYQQTPGQGLQFLFEYFSETQRNKGNFPGRFSGRQFSNSRSEMNVSTLELGDSALYLCASSLGWERDEQYFGPGTRLTVT.

This clone has just a few counts. This rearrangement joins TRBV25-1 to TRBJ2-7, with unresolved D. Germline V CDR1 and CDR2: MGHDK, SYGVNS. V lost 4 bases and J 5 bases, leaving 6 bases between the germline ends. The CDR3 covers 11 residues. Written as DNA, the CDR3 is TGTGCCAGCAGTGTGGCCCACGAGCAGTACTTC. Protein: CASSVAHEQYF.

The chain joins TRBV10-3 to TRBJ1-4; a weak D match, TRBD1 (6 bases). Germline values: CDR1 ENHRY, CDR2 SYGVKD. V was cut by 10 bases and J by 0 bases, with 15 bases left in between. The CDR3 length is 15 residues. CDR3 nucleotide sequence: TGTGCCACGCGACAGGTTGCAACAACTAATGAAAAACTGTTTTTT. Amino acids: CATRQVATTNEKLFF.

V usage is TRBV28 and J usage is TRBJ2-2; tentative D call: TRBD2 (7 bases). The CDR3 contains 17 residues. Per the germline V gene, CDR1 is MDHEN and CDR2 is SYDVKM. V lost 4 bases, J lost 5 bases, and 20 bases lay in between. The CDR3, as DNA: TGTGCCAGCAGTTCTCAGTGGGGGGGCAGAGGGACCGGGGAGCTGTTTTTT. Its protein is CASSSQWGGRGTGELFF. The variable domain in full, completed from reference TRBV28 and TRBJ2-2, reads DVKVTQSSRYLVKRTGEKVFLECVQDMDHENMFWYRQDPGLGLRLIYFSYDVKMKEKGDIPEGYSVSREKKERFSLILESASTNQTSMYLCASSSQWGGRGTGELFFGEGSRLTVL.

In this sample, this clone turned up once. The chain carries TRBV5-8 and TRBJ1-5; 7 bases line up with TRBD1. Germline-derived CDR1 and CDR2 are SGHTS and YDEGEE. Trimming removed 5 bases from V and 4 bases from J; junction bases left unmatched: 12. This CDR3 spans 16 amino acids. CDR3 loop: CASSSRAGQANQPQHF. DNA for the CDR3: TGTGCCAGCAGTTCGAGGGCCGGACAGGCAAATCAGCCCCAGCATTTT.

This clone came up a few times. The V call is TRBV5-1, the J call TRBJ1-4; the D gene is possibly TRBD1 (6 bases). The germline V and J ends were trimmed by 0 bases and 5 bases, with 14 bases remaining between them. The germline V gene encodes CDR1 SGHRS and CDR2 YFSETQ. The CDR3 is made up of 16 amino acids. In DNA form, the CDR3 reads TGCGCCAGCAGCTTGGCCATTGGGGGCGAGAATGAAAAACTGTTTTTT. Encoded protein: CASSLAIGGENEKLFF.

The J gene is TRBJ1-4, the V gene TRBV15, with 8 bases lining up with TRBD1. In germline, CDR1 is LNHNV, CDR2 YYDKDF (reference sequence). The V segment lost 3 bases and the J segment 3 bases; nucleotides outside the gene matches: 3. The CDR3 length is 15 residues. The DNA of the CDR3 is TGTGCCACCAGCAGGCAGGGGGCGGCTAATGAAAAACTGTTTTTT. Translated, it gives CATSRQGAANEKLFF.

This sequence joins TRBV15 and TRBJ1-3; D gene unclear. Germline-derived CDR1 and CDR2 are LNHNV and YYDKDF (reference sequence). V was clipped by 5 bases and J by 0 bases, with 8 bases between them. The CDR3 is made up of 14 amino acids. CDR3 amino acids: CATSRSVSGNTIYF. The DNA of the CDR3 is TGTGCCACCAGCCGCTCGGTCTCTGGAAACACCATATATTTT.

V is TRBV4-1 and J is TRBJ2-7; a weak D match, TRBD1 (5 bases). This CDR3 contains 16 residues. The V end lost 4 bases, the J end lost 6 bases, and 22 bases lay between the germline ends. In germline, CDR1 is MGHRA, CDR2 YSYEKL. This CDR3 reads CASSPIHTAVGLEQYF. For the CDR3, the DNA is TGCGCCAGCAGCCCGATCCATACAGCCGTGGGGCTCGAGCAGTACTTC.